The 9 T cell receptor beta chains below all came from one sample that was sequenced in a study of T cells in localized non-small cell lung cancer. Only in-frame clones appear in the TCRdb table, and some are missing; sequencing was by immunoSEQ multiplex PCR. Of under 70,000 clones listed, 86% are singletons. Sequenced here: peripheral blood, sampled before any cancer treatment. The receptors stem from a woman aged 35-75 years with stage I lung adenocarcinoma.

The chain recombines TRBV5-1 with TRBJ1-1, with TRBD1 as a possible D gene (5 bases). Germline loops: CDR1 SGHRS, CDR2 YFSETQ. The ends were cut back, 1 base at V and 1 base at J, with 8 bases in the middle. The CDR3 consists of 14 residues. CDR3 nucleotide sequence: TGCGCCAGCAGCTTGCGGGGGGAGAACACTGAAGCTTTCTTT. Amino acid sequence: CASSLRGENTEAFF.

This chain links TRBV5-1 with TRBJ1-4, with D maybe TRBD1 (5 bases). The CDR3 runs to 15 residues. Trimming removed 0 bases at V and 8 bases at J, with 14 bases between. CDR1 and CDR2 (germline): SGHRS, YFSETQ. The CDR3 nucleotides read TGCGCCAGCAGCTTGGAAGGGGCGAAAGGAGAAAAACTGTTTTTT. Translation gives CASSLEGAKGEKLFF.

J is TRBJ1-2 and V is TRBV7-2, with TRBD1 matching over 10 bases. CDR1 is SGHTA and CDR2 is FQGNSA in the germline V gene. V was pared by 1 base and J by 4 bases, with 6 bases of the junction left unmatched. The CDR3 loop spans 16 amino acids. This CDR3 is CASSLEGTGVSYGYTF. CDR3 DNA sequence: TGTGCCAGCAGCTTAGAAGGGACAGGGGTTAGCTATGGCTACACCTTC.

The V and J genes are TRBV11-2 and TRBJ2-7, with D perhaps matching TRBD1 (5 bases). Germline CDR1 is SGHAT and CDR2 is FQNNGV. V lost 0 bases and J 0 bases, leaving 18 bases between the germline ends. This CDR3 region has 18 residues. The CDR3 DNA follows: TGTGCCAGCAGCTTAGAAGGGGTAGTCAGGCAGAGCTCCTACGAGCAGTACTTC. Translation gives CASSLEGVVRQSSYEQYF.

This clone was seen once. The J gene is TRBJ1-4, the V gene TRBV7-2, with unresolved D. Germline CDR1 reads SGHTA; CDR2 reads FQGNSA. The CDR3 covers 15 residues. The V gene lost 1 base and the J gene lost 5 bases, with 11 bases spanning the gap. The CDR3 DNA reads TGTGCCAGCAGCTTAGTAGTCGCCCTAAATGAAAAACTGTTTTTT. Protein product: CASSLVVALNEKLFF.

The chain joins TRBV6-6 to TRBJ1-6, with 8 bases aligning to TRBD1. Germline values: CDR1 MNHNY, CDR2 SVGAGI (reference sequence). The V and J ends lost 4 bases and 9 bases, in that order; junction bases with no gene match: 8. There are 15 residues in the CDR3. The chain's CDR3 is CASSSPDREGSPLHF. The CDR3 nucleotides are TGTGCCAGCAGTTCACCGGACAGGGAGGGTTCACCCCTCCACTTT.

This clone was detected a few times. The chain joins TRBV7-2 to TRBJ1-2; TRBD1 might be the D (6 bases). Germline V lookup: CDR1 SGHTA, CDR2 FQGNSA. The CDR3 contains 14 residues. V gave up 5 bases and J gave up 2 bases, with 12 bases separating them. CDR3 sequence: CASSLDRRNYGYTF. CDR3 DNA sequence: TGTGCCAGCAGCCTAGACAGGAGGAACTATGGCTACACCTTC.

This chain links TRBV5-6 with TRBJ2-1, with TRBD2 matching over 8 bases. The CDR3 covers 18 residues. V shed 0 bases, J shed 1 base, and the junction held 9 bases outside the gene matches. Germline CDR1 SGHDT, CDR2 YYEEEE. CDR3 DNA sequence: TGTGCCAGCAGCTTGGAACGGGGGGGACTACAGTCCTACAATGAGCAGTTCTTC. It is translated as CASSLERGGLQSYNEQFF.

This clone is a singleton in its sample. This rearrangement joins TRBV10-1 to TRBJ2-1; D remains unclear. V dropped 10 bases and J dropped 1 base, with 5 bases sitting between them. This CDR3 has 11 amino acids. The germline CDR1 and CDR2 sequences are WNHNN and SYGVQD (reference sequence). The CDR3 is CATGSYNEQFF. DNA of the CDR3: TGCGCCACAGGATCCTACAATGAGCAGTTCTTC.